This T cell receptor (beta chain) was recorded in a study of blood T cell repertoires in COVID-19. Whole-study context: From the United States, Italy and Spain came samples of acute and convalescent COVID-19.

Method: immunoSEQ multiplex PCR; TCRdb's copy keeps in-frame clones and lacks some. The data contain 68,000 or so clones, roughly 91% of them singletons. V was pared by 3 bases and J by 0 bases, with 14 bases between. CDR1 is SEHNR, CDR2 FQNEAQ, per germline (reference sequence). The CDR3 loop spans 17 amino acids. The receptor was derived from a man between 40 and 49 years old with COVID-19, enrolled during active disease. The sequencing sample was made of peripheral blood. V gene TRBV7-9 combines with J gene TRBJ1-4; D is ambiguous. CDR3 in amino acids: CASSLEGGEATNEKLFF. CDR3 nucleotides: TGTGCCAGCAGCTTGGAGGGAGGAGAAGCAACTAATGAAAAACTGTTTTTT.